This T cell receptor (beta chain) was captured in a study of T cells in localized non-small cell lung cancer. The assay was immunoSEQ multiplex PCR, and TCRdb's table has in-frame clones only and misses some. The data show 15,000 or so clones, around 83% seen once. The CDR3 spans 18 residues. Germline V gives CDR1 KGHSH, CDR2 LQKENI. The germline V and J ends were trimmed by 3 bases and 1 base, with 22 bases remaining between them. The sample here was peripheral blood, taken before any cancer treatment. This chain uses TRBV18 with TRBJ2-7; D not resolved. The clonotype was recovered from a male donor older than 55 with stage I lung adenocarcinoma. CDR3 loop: CASSPFRQSVTQSYEQYF. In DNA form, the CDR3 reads TGTGCCAGCTCACCGTTCCGGCAGTCCGTAACCCAATCCTACGAGCAGTACTTC.